This is a list of T cell receptor beta chains from one sample in a study of blood T cell repertoires in COVID-19. Clones were read by immunoSEQ multiplex PCR, and TCRdb kept only the in-frame ones, dropping some. The sample gives 130,000 or so clones, approximately 88% of which show up once; more than 2% is in the top ten. The sample comprised peripheral blood. The receptors shown here come from a man aged 65 to 79 with active COVID-19. Each CDR3 is given without its conserved first and last residue. Fields, in order: clone size, V gene, J gene, CDR3 protein. Rows may omit the clone size; those that give it use once, few, many or a size class.

NA,TRBV9,TRBJ2-5,ASSVTGGTPGETQY
NA,TRBV28,TRBJ1-5,ASSWGTGNQPQH
once,TRBV3-1/TRBV3-2,TRBJ1-5,ASRNGQVNSNQPQH
NA,TRBV18,TRBJ2-3,ASSDRDTDTQY
few,TRBV27,TRBJ2-6,ASADETGGYDGANVLT
NA,TRBV2,TRBJ1-1,AGETGENTEAF
NA,TRBV28,TRBJ2-7,ASSNRVPYEQY
NA,TRBV5-1,TRBJ2-1,ASSLASSGPYNEQF
NA,TRBV28,TRBJ2-1,ASRPTGEGYNEQF
NA,TRBV2,TRBJ1-5,ASNEGQGRSQPQH
NA,TRBV5-1,TRBJ2-3,ASSLGDRVTDTQY
NA,TRBV2,TRBJ2-1,ASSESGTSGYYNEQF
once,TRBV18,TRBJ1-6,ASSPHPTANSPLH
few,TRBV6-6,TRBJ2-7,ASSSNRGQDSYEQY
many,TRBV2,TRBJ2-7,ASSRGLAAIYEQY
NA,TRBV4-3,TRBJ2-2,ASSQGFGGGLTGELF
NA,TRBV7-9,TRBJ2-5,ASSLAGAETQY
once,TRBV6-2/TRBV6-3,TRBJ2-7,ASSYMRGVSYEQY
NA,TRBV18,TRBJ1-4,ASSPAGGSEKLF
once,TRBV6-2/TRBV6-3,TRBJ2-2,ASSSYSILDRNTGELF
NA,TRBV28,TRBJ1-1,ASNTGSMNTEAF
NA,TRBV19,TRBJ2-1,AATEGQGLLDEQF
NA,TRBV29-1,TRBJ1-1,SAQGVGHTEAF
NA,TRBV3-1/TRBV3-2,TRBJ2-5,ASSHRAQRQETQY
NA,TRBV27,TRBJ1-5,ASSLSGGLLSNQPQH
NA,TRBV2,TRBJ1-2,ASSGTASDYGYT
NA,TRBV11-3,TRBJ2-1,ASSSSVSGGNEQF
NA,TRBV7-3,TRBJ2-1,ASSLRSGYYNEQF
NA,TRBV2,TRBJ1-1,ASSRMDREAF
NA,TRBV5-1,TRBJ1-2,ASSWGGRDSSYGYT
NA,TRBV6-6,TRBJ2-1,ASGAGDTYNEQF
once,TRBV5-6,TRBJ2-7,ASSLGGPTYEQY
NA,TRBV30,TRBJ2-1,AWSVAEFYNEQF
NA,TRBV5-4,TRBJ2-2,ASRPGLALTGELF
NA,TRBV5-4,TRBJ2-4,ASSPGRTTNIQY
NA,TRBV24-1,TRBJ1-5,ATSAGGLRGQPQH
NA,TRBV5-1,TRBJ1-2,ASSSTTGDYGYT
NA,TRBV14,TRBJ2-5,ASSQDLTAWETQY
NA,TRBV11-2,TRBJ2-7,ASSLRGSEQY
once,TRBV3-1/TRBV3-2,TRBJ1-1,ASSQGGGRGEAF
NA,TRBV6-2/TRBV6-3,TRBJ1-5,ASSYSGQGRANQPQH
once,TRBV11-2,TRBJ1-1,ASSRTLDRGLKLGTEAF
NA,TRBV27,TRBJ1-5,ASSSLGTGVSGNQPQH
once,TRBV30,TRBJ1-1,AWSAGTGNTEAF
NA,TRBV5-6,TRBJ2-3,ASSLEYSGRGDTQY
NA,TRBV4-2,TRBJ2-5,ASSQGGAGGPLGETQY
NA,TRBV9,TRBJ1-1,ASSVVGLTGEAF
NA,TRBV28,TRBJ2-3,ASSPLSRETQY
NA,TRBV30,TRBJ2-2,AWRWRDRDTGELF
NA,TRBV20-1,TRBJ2-7,SDQSRASGY
NA,TRBV27,TRBJ2-7,ASSSRTSGSEEQY